These 28 T cell receptor beta chains came from one sample sequenced in a study of Ad26.COV2.S vaccination and SARS-CoV-2 variants. Treatment specified: some 20 received Ad26.COV2.S at low or high dose, single or two shots; 5 received placebo; per-sample allocation not given. Samples were taken on day 63 after the first vaccine or placebo injection. TCRdb keeps only in-frame clones here, not all; method: immunoSEQ multiplex PCR. The sample consists of roughly 330,000 clones, 90% of them appearing once. Sequenced here: peripheral blood, sampled in a trial of Ad26.COV2.S vaccine versus placebo. The receptors come from a person aged 18-65 years who received the Ad26.COV2.S COVID-19 vaccine or a placebo.

This clone came up once. The chain is built from TRBV7-2 and TRBJ1-2; possibly TRBD1 for D (6 bases). Trimming took 3 bases from V and 3 from J, leaving 11 bases between them. CDR3 size: 14 residues. Germline CDR1 reads SGHTA; CDR2 reads FQGNSA. As DNA, the CDR3 is TGTGCCAGCAGCTTGGGCAGGGGAGACTATGGCTACACCTTC. It encodes CASSLGRGDYGYTF.

V usage is TRBV7-2 and J usage is TRBJ1-2; 11 bases are shared with TRBD1. CDR1 and CDR2 (germline): SGHTA, FQGNSA. The junction had 3 bases not matched to a gene; V was cut back by 5 bases and J by 4 bases. This CDR3 comprises 14 residues. CDR3 residues: CASSPGQGAYGYTF. Written as DNA, the CDR3 is TGTGCCAGCAGCCCAGGACAGGGGGCCTATGGCTACACCTTC.

V gene TRBV5-6 combines with J gene TRBJ1-6; 8 bases fit TRBD1. J was trimmed by 6 bases and V by 6 bases; bases with no gene match: 2. Germline-derived CDR1 and CDR2 are SGHDT and YYEEEE. This CDR3 has 13 amino acids. The CDR3 spells CASTQGGNSPLHF. The DNA for the CDR3 is TGTGCCAGCACACAGGGGGGTAATTCACCCCTCCACTTT.

This rearrangement joins TRBV24-1 to TRBJ2-7, with 9 bases fitting TRBD1. The germline gives CDR1 KGHDR, CDR2 SFDVKD. The ends lost 2 bases at V and 1 base at J; junction bases unmatched: 8. The CDR3 contains 17 residues. CDR3 nucleotide sequence: TGTGCCACCAGTGATTGGGGACAGGGTTATTCATCCTACGAGCAGTACTTC. Residues: CATSDWGQGYSSYEQYF.

The chain carries TRBV2 and TRBJ2-1; D not certain. CDR1 is SNHLY, CDR2 FYNNEI, per germline. The CDR3 sequence is 13 residues long. V lost 6 bases, J lost 3 bases, and 9 bases lay in between. CDR3 amino acids: CASRERVYNEQFF. The CDR3 DNA sequence: TGTGCCAGCAGAGAAAGGGTCTACAATGAGCAGTTCTTC.

The table lists this clone with a few counts. The chain has TRBV9 and TRBJ1-2; no firm D call. Deletions cut 1 base from V and 4 bases from J, with 11 bases between. Germline lookup yields CDR1 SGDLS and CDR2 YYNGEE. The CDR3 totals 14 residues. CDR3 sequence (DNA): TGTGCCAGCAGCGTAAGAGACATGACCTATGGCTACACCTTC. Translating gives CASSVRDMTYGYTF. Full variable domain (rest looked up from reference TRBV9 and TRBJ1-2): DSGVTQTPKHLITATGQRVTLRCSPRSGDLSVYWYQQSLDQGLQFLIQYYNGEERAKGNILERFSAQQFPDLHSELNLSSLELGDSALYFCASSVRDMTYGYTFGSGTRLTVV.

This rearrangement joins TRBV13 to TRBJ2-7; 8 bases align to TRBD1. This CDR3 has 16 residues. Germline trimming cut 5 bases from V and 0 bases from J; bases unmatched to any gene: 9. Germline loops: CDR1 PRHDT, CDR2 FYEKMQ (reference sequence). CDR3 DNA: TGTGCCAGCAGCCCAACAGGGGGACAGACCTCCTACGAGCAGTACTTC. It is translated as CASSPTGGQTSYEQYF.

V is TRBV9 and J is TRBJ1-6, with D perhaps matching TRBD1 (5 bases). Germline-derived CDR1 and CDR2 are SGDLS and YYNGEE. The ends were cut back, 3 bases at V and 9 bases at J, with 10 bases in the middle. The CDR3 is 13 residues long. DNA for the CDR3: TGTGCCAGCAGCGGGAGCAGGGTTTCACCCCTCCACTTT. Amino acids: CASSGSRVSPLHF. Based on the CDR3 plus reference TRBV9 and TRBJ1-6, the full variable domain is DSGVTQTPKHLITATGQRVTLRCSPRSGDLSVYWYQQSLDQGLQFLIQYYNGEERAKGNILERFSAQQFPDLHSELNLSSLELGDSALYFCASSGSRVSPLHFGNGTRLTVT.

The genes are TRBV19 and TRBJ1-5; D unresolved. V shed 5 bases and J shed 5 bases, with 16 bases lying between them. CDR3 length: 15 amino acids. CDR1 and CDR2 from the germline V gene are LNHDA and SQIVND (reference sequence). Here the CDR3 DNA reads TGTGCCAGTAGTGCCCGTCCGGCCCTGGATCAGCCCCAGCATTTT. It codes for CASSARPALDQPQHF.

The chain employs TRBV19 and TRBJ2-5, with D unresolved. CDR1 and CDR2 from the germline V gene are LNHDA and SQIVND (reference sequence). V lost 5 bases and J lost 2, with 12 bases in between. This CDR3 is built from 14 residues. CDR3 coding DNA: TGTGCCAGTAGTCACCCGGGCAGACAAGAGACCCAGTACTTC. Residues: CASSHPGRQETQYF. The full variable domain, its missing parts supplied by reference TRBV19 and TRBJ2-5, is DGGITQSPKYLFRKEGQNVTLSCEQNLNHDAMYWYRQDPGQGLRLIYYSQIVNDFQKGDIAEGYSVSREKKESFPLTVTSAQKNPTAFYLCASSHPGRQETQYFGPGTRLLVL.

CDR3 DNA sequence: TGTGCCAGCAGACCCGTCGCCGGGGGCCCTACCAACACCGGGGAGCTGTTTTTT. Translated: CASRPVAGGPTNTGELFF. The genes are TRBV7-2 and TRBJ2-2; tentatively, D is TRBD1 or TRBD2 (6 bases each). The germline V gene has CDR1 SGHTA and CDR2 FQGNSA. V lost 6 bases, J lost 2 bases, and 22 bases lay in between. The CDR3 extends over 18 amino acids.

The J gene is TRBJ1-5, the V gene TRBV19, with 7 nucleotides matching TRBD1. V shed 6 bases, J shed 7 bases, and the junction held 9 bases outside the gene matches. Per germline, CDR1 LNHDA and CDR2 SQIVND (reference sequence). CDR3 length equals 14 residues. CDR3 nucleotide sequence: TGTGCCAGTAGGGCCACAGGGGTTGGGCAGCCCCAGCATTTT. As protein: CASRATGVGQPQHF.

The CDR3 region has the DNA TGTGCCAGCAGTGAACAGGGAAGCTCTGGGGCCAACGTCCTGACTTTC. It codes for CASSEQGSSGANVLTF. V gene TRBV2 combines with J gene TRBJ2-6, with D possibly matching TRBD1 (5 bases). Trimming stripped 2 bases from V and 0 bases from J, with 8 bases between. Germline lookup yields CDR1 SNHLY and CDR2 FYNNEI. There are 16 residues in the CDR3.

The chain uses TRBV5-1 and TRBJ2-3, with no clear D. V was trimmed by 0 bases and J by 1 base, leaving 9 bases between them. This CDR3 region has 15 residues. In germline, CDR1 is SGHRS, CDR2 YFSETQ. The CDR3 DNA follows: TGCGCCAGCAGCTTGGAGCTCGTAGGCACAGATACGCAGTATTTT. Protein sequence: CASSLELVGTDTQYF. Combining the CDR3 with reference TRBV5-1 and TRBJ2-3 gives the whole variable domain KAGVTQTPRYLIKTRGQQVTLSCSPISGHRSVSWYQQTPGQGLQFLFEYFSETQRNKGNFPGRFSGRQFSNSRSEMNVSTLELGDSALYLCASSLELVGTDTQYFGPGTRLTVL.

The genes are TRBV15 and TRBJ1-5; no reliable D call. Germline values: CDR1 LNHNV, CDR2 YYDKDF (reference sequence). There are 16 residues in the CDR3. Trimming removed 0 bases from V and 4 bases from J, with 13 bases in between. The CDR3 reads CATSREGQALNQPQHF. The CDR3, as DNA: TGTGCCACCAGCAGAGAAGGGCAGGCCCTAAATCAGCCCCAGCATTTT.

This clone has a handful of counts. The chain links TRBV28 to TRBJ2-7; D is uncertain. Germline V lookup: CDR1 MDHEN, CDR2 SYDVKM. The CDR3 extends over 11 amino acids. V was pared by 6 bases and J by 4 bases, with 7 bases between. In nucleotides, the CDR3 is TGTGCCAGCAGCTCCACTTACGAGCAGTACTTC. Its protein is CASSSTYEQYF.

The genes are TRBV6-5 and TRBJ2-3; a possible D gene is TRBD2 (5 bases). CDR1 is MNHEY, CDR2 SVGAGI, per germline. V lost 0 bases, J lost 2 bases, and 9 bases lay in between. There are 15 residues in the CDR3. This CDR3 reads CASSYSRGVTDTQYF. The CDR3 region has the DNA TGTGCCAGCAGTTACTCCCGGGGTGTCACAGATACGCAGTATTTT.

Only a few counts were recorded for this clone. This chain uses TRBV5-1 with TRBJ2-3; TRBD2 is a possible D gene (6 bases). The CDR3 consists of 14 residues. CDR1 is SGHRS, CDR2 YFSETQ, per germline. Trimming took off 2 bases at V and 6 bases at J, with 13 bases between the two ends. This CDR3 is CASSFGSREDTQYF. In DNA form, the CDR3 reads TGCGCCAGCAGCTTCGGCTCCCGGGAGGATACGCAGTATTTT.

This clone was counted only a few times. This rearrangement joins TRBV2 to TRBJ2-2; D gene unclear. With 6 bases removed from V and 4 bases from J, the gap between germline ends came to 12 bases. The CDR3 totals 14 residues. In germline, CDR1 is SNHLY, CDR2 FYNNEI. Written as DNA, the CDR3 is TGTGCCAGCAGGGTTCAGTTGGTCACCGGGGAGCTGTTTTTT. Protein sequence: CASRVQLVTGELFF.

This clone was observed once. The chain combines TRBV7-3 with TRBJ2-1, with D uncertain. Germline V gene lookup returns CDR1 SGHTA and CDR2 FQGTGA. Trimming shortened V by 5 bases and J by 6 bases, and 14 bases separated the two germline ends. The CDR3 has 14 amino acids. Here the CDR3 DNA reads TGTGCCAGCAGCCCCCCAGGATCCATCAATGAGCAGTTCTTC. This codes for CASSPPGSINEQFF.

This sequence joins TRBV12-3 or TRBV12-4 and TRBJ1-1; no clear D gene. This CDR3 comprises 13 residues. V gave up 3 bases and J gave up 4 bases, with 9 bases separating them. The CDR3 region is CASSFSGGTEAFF. In DNA form, the CDR3 reads TGTGCCAGCAGTTTTTCAGGAGGCACTGAAGCTTTCTTT.

The V and J genes are TRBV6-2 or TRBV6-3 and TRBJ2-7, with D perhaps matching TRBD1 or TRBD2 (6 bases each). This CDR3 spans 15 amino acids. Germline CDR1 is MNHEY and CDR2 is SVGEGT. The V gene lost 4 bases and the J gene lost 7 bases, with 20 bases spanning the gap. The CDR3 DNA reads TGTGCCAGCAGTTCCGGGGGCGCGGGGACTGGGGAGCAGTACGTC. Translating gives CASSSGGAGTGEQYV.

The chain employs TRBV28 and TRBJ2-7, with D possibly being TRBD2 (5 bases). V shed 3 bases and J shed 3 bases, with 9 bases lying between them. Germline lookup yields CDR1 MDHEN and CDR2 SYDVKM. The CDR3 runs to 13 residues. CDR3: CASSLRVVYEQYF. CDR3 bases: TGTGCCAGCAGTTTGAGGGTTGTCTACGAGCAGTACTTC.

The V and J genes are TRBV7-3 and TRBJ2-4, with 8 nucleotides matching TRBD1. J gave up 5 bases and V 6 bases, and 6 bases lay outside the gene matches. Looked up from germline, CDR1 is SGHTA and CDR2 is FQGTGA. The CDR3 spans 14 residues. The CDR3 DNA reads as TGTGCCAGCAGTCAGGACAGGGACCAAAACATTCAGTACTTC. Translated, it gives CASSQDRDQNIQYF.

This clone came up a few times. The V gene is TRBV13, the J gene TRBJ1-2; a weak D match, TRBD1 (5 bases). The V end was cut by 7 bases, the J end by 8 bases, with 17 bases between. The CDR3 is 13 residues long. Per germline, CDR1 PRHDT and CDR2 FYEKMQ (reference sequence). CDR3 in DNA: TGTGCCAGCACCATCGAGGCGGGGGACGGCTACACCTTC. Protein: CASTIEAGDGYTF.

This chain joins TRBV7-9 and TRBJ2-1; 11 nucleotides agree with TRBD2. After removal of 5 bases from V and 8 bases from J, the junction contained 11 bases not matched to a gene. CDR3 length equals 16 residues. The germline V gene encodes CDR1 SEHNR and CDR2 FQNEAQ (reference sequence). This chain's CDR3 is CASSLVVAGGPHEQFF. DNA of the CDR3: TGTGCCAGCAGCCTCGTTGTAGCGGGGGGGCCACATGAGCAGTTCTTC.

The chain uses TRBV7-2 and TRBJ1-2; 9 bases match TRBD1. The CDR3 spans 14 residues. The V gene end was trimmed by 4 bases and the J gene end by 7 bases; junction bases not matched to a gene: 7. Germline V gene sequence: CDR1 SGHTA, CDR2 FQGNSA. The CDR3 sequence: CASSYRDRAGGYTF. CDR3 bases: TGTGCCAGCAGCTACCGGGACAGGGCTGGTGGCTACACCTTC.

This chain links TRBV4-1 with TRBJ1-5, with D unclear. Trimming took 3 bases from V and 1 from J, leaving 13 bases between them. CDR1 is MGHRA, CDR2 YSYEKL, per germline. CDR3 length: 16 amino acids. The CDR3 spells CASSHPSSRSNQPQHF. CDR3 bases: TGCGCCAGCAGCCACCCCTCATCGCGGAGCAATCAGCCCCAGCATTTT.